This T cell receptor (beta chain) came from a study of blood T cell repertoires in COVID-19. As for the study in general: PBMCs, B-cell-depleted T cells, or T cells were the source of the cDNA or gDNA that made up the material.

V lost 4 bases to trimming and J lost 5 bases; unmatched junction nucleotides: 3. The CDR3 extends over 14 amino acids. Germline lookup yields CDR1 WSHSY and CDR2 SAAADI. In the original analysis: How many nucleated cells were present was estimated from reference gene primer amplification. This table comes from immunoSEQ multiplex PCR, and its TCRdb copy is limited to in-frame clones, with some not included. That table furnishes V, J and clone size, whereas the DNA furnished D and trimming. The sample has fewer than 300,000 clones; 80% to 90% are singletons. The receptor was derived from a woman aged 25 to 45 with COVID-19, enrolled during active disease. This chain links TRBV10-2 with TRBJ2-7; 12 nucleotides match TRBD2. The sequenced sample consisted of peripheral blood. The CDR3 protein is CASSVTSGGNEQYF. The CDR3 DNA follows: TGCGCCAGCAGTGTTACTAGCGGGGGGAACGAGCAGTACTTC.